Each of the 5 T cell receptor beta chains below was sequenced from the same sample in a study of CD8 T cells in ankylosing spondylitis. TCRdb passed the 5' RACE reads through MiXCR, listing each CDR3 protein once. The table includes around 180,000 distinct CDR3 sequences, under 15% detected once. Input material: blood, either unsorted or a sorted T cell fraction (not recorded which). The receptors were gathered from a female donor with ankylosing spondylitis or in good health (not recorded which).

This clonotype came up many times. The genes are TRBV6-2 or TRBV6-3 and TRBJ2-1; weak D call: TRBD2 (6 bases). The length of the CDR3 is 14 residues. V lost 2 bases, J lost 8 bases, and 13 bases lay in between. Germline CDR1 MNHEY, CDR2 SVGEGT. The CDR3 reads CASSYGRDVDEQFF. The CDR3 nucleotides read TGTGCCAGCAGTTACGGGCGGGACGTCGATGAGCAGTTCTTC.

The chain carries TRBV19 and TRBJ2-6, with D possibly called TRBD1 or TRBD2 (6 bases each). Germline-derived CDR1 and CDR2 are LNHDA and SQIVND (reference sequence). This CDR3 contains 15 residues. V shed 5 bases and J shed 3 bases, with 11 bases lying between them. CDR3 sequence: CASSLGGYGANVLTF. The CDR3, as DNA: TGTGCCAGTAGTTTAGGGGGGTATGGGGCCAACGTCCTGACTTTC.

This clonotype was seen repeatedly, ten times or more. This chain uses TRBV5-1 with TRBJ1-1, with 8 bases identical to TRBD1. Germline-derived CDR1 and CDR2 are SGHRS and YFSETQ. V shed 1 base, J shed 2 bases, and the junction held 7 bases outside the gene matches. This CDR3 region has 16 residues. The CDR3 DNA reads TGCGCCAGCAGCTTGTCGGGCAGGGGGCTAAACACTGAAGCTTTCTTT. It translates to CASSLSGRGLNTEAFF.

This clonotype was recorded at least ten times. J is TRBJ2-7 and V is TRBV12-3 or TRBV12-4; D unresolved. Trimming pared 2 bases from V and 3 bases from J, leaving 8 bases between. The length of the CDR3 is 13 residues. Here the CDR3 reads CASSLSPLYEQYF. In DNA, the CDR3 is TGTGCCAGCAGTTTATCTCCCCTCTACGAGCAGTACTTC.

This clonotype was seen repeatedly, ten times or more. The chain has TRBV12-3 or TRBV12-4 and TRBJ1-2; maybe TRBD1 (6 bases). Trimming removed 7 bases from V and 7 bases from J, with 25 bases in between. The CDR3 spans 16 residues. The CDR3 DNA reads as TGTGCCAGCACCTCTAGTTCGGGAGGGGGTAAACGTGGCTACACCTTC. It encodes CASTSSSGGGKRGYTF.